In its sample, the clone carrying this T cell receptor (beta chain) was seen a few times. Source study methods: Amplification of reference gene primers was used by the study to estimate nucleated cell counts. Repertoires were generated with immunoSEQ multiplex PCR, while TCRdb's copy carries only in-frame clones and drops some. V, J and clone size derive from that table, while D and trimming were established from the DNA sequence. The sample consists of roughly 140,000 clones, around 80% of them appearing once. These data come from a study of blood T cell repertoires in COVID-19. Whole-study context: PBMCs, B-cell-depleted T cells, or T cells were the source of the cDNA or gDNA that made up the material.

This CDR3 contains 12 residues. Looked up from germline, CDR1 is SNHLY and CDR2 is FYNNEI. V dropped 6 bases and J dropped 3; count of bases not matched to a gene: 0. V gene TRBV2 combines with J gene TRBJ1-2; TRBD1 matches 8 bases. The specimen was peripheral blood. This TCR was recovered from a woman between 45 and 60 years old with acute or convalescent COVID-19. CDR3 sequence: CASRGQDYGYTF. The DNA of the CDR3 is TGTGCCAGCAGGGGACAGGACTATGGCTACACCTTC. Combining the CDR3 with reference TRBV2 and TRBJ1-2 gives the whole variable domain EPEVTQTPSHQVTQMGQEVILRCVPISNHLYFYWYRQILGQKVEFLVSFYNNEISEKSEIFDDQFSVERPDGSNFTLKIRSTKLEDSAMYFCASRGQDYGYTFGSGTRLTVV.